This section outlines one T cell receptor beta chain sequence together with its context. This sample was included in a study of control samples from healthy donors and cancer patients. Assay: immunoSEQ multiplex PCR; the TCRdb copy retains only in-frame clones and omits some. The sample records tens of thousands of clones, around 89% being singletons. The CDR3 is 17 residues long. The germline V gene has CDR1 SGHRS and CDR2 YFSETQ. V lost 0 bases to trimming and J lost 5 bases; unmatched junction nucleotides: 9. The material sequenced was blood. The origin of this receptor is a woman in her seventies in good health. The gene calls are TRBV5-1 and TRBJ2-3; 10 bases align to TRBD2. The CDR3, as DNA: TGCGCCAGCAGCTTGGCTTGGAGCGGGGGGGCTGGAGATACGCAGTATTTT. It codes for CASSLAWSGGAGDTQYF.